This T cell receptor (beta chain) originates from a study of CXCR3-negative and CXCR3-positive naive CD8 T cells. The authors made the TRB cDNA libraries by 5' RACE using UMI labels. TCRdb reprocessed the 5' RACE reads, keeping one entry per CDR3 protein, no DNA. This repertoire includes about 130,000 distinct CDR3 sequences. Germline lookup yields CDR1 MNHEY and CDR2 SMNVEV (reference sequence). The CDR3 extends over 15 amino acids. The sequencing input was naive CXCR3- CD8+ T cells from blood. Subset reported: CD45RO-CCR7+CD27+CD95- naive CD8+ T cells lacking CXCR3 (TNR3-). This chain joins TRBV27 and TRBJ2-3; TCRdb gives TRBD2 as the D gene, but with no DNA this cannot be confirmed. This receptor was identified in a human donor in good health. Some clones in this sample may be carry-over from other donors' samples. CDR3 residues: CASSYQAGGPDTQYF.